This TCR beta chain was captured by sequencing in a study of T-cell memory formation after mild COVID-19. Study outcomes and limitations: Contracting CD4+ clones were located mainly in CM and EM, and CD8+ clones in EMRA. A balance of CD4 and CD8 characterized clones contracting day 15 to 85, whereas later expanders leaned CD4+. Day 37-peaking second-wave clones had unconfirmed SARS-CoV-2 specificity.

Employing constant-segment primers, 5'RACE generated TCR alpha and TCR beta cDNA libraries bearing sample barcodes and UMIs. A single record per CDR3 protein comes from TCRdb applying MiXCR to the 5' RACE reads. Here the sample spans 300,000 to 350,000 distinct CDR3 sequences, around an eighth being singletons. This CDR3 region has 13 residues. Germline V CDR1 and CDR2: SGHRS, YFSETQ. J lost 5 bases, V lost 4 bases, and 6 bases had no gene match. A remark on this clonotype: Its antigen remains unidentified.

This TCR came from a man between 18 and 35 years old who had mild COVID-19 (a few samples of this study predate the infection). Cell type and time point are not known. The specimen sequenced was PBMCs or a T cell subset sorted from them (not recorded which). The chain links TRBV5-1 to TRBJ2-7; 7 nucleotides agree with TRBD2. DNA of the CDR3: TGCGCCAGCAGCCCGTGGGGGGGTGACGAGCAGTACGTC. It encodes CASSPWGGDEQYV.